Each of the 9 T cell receptor beta chains below was sequenced from the same sample in a study of blood T cell repertoires in COVID-19. The method was immunoSEQ multiplex PCR; TCRdb's version includes in-frame clones alone and lacks a portion of them. The sample contains 70,000 to 90,000 clones, roughly 77% of which appear only once. What was sequenced was peripheral blood. The receptor source for this set is a human donor in a cohort sampled during active COVID-19.

The chain couples TRBV19 to TRBJ2-7; 8 bases line up with TRBD1. With V trimmed by 5 bases and J by 3 bases, 6 bases remained unmatched. CDR3 length equals 14 residues. CDR1 LNHDA and CDR2 SQIVND come from the germline V gene (reference sequence). The CDR3 spells CASSRRTGLYEQYF. In nucleotides, the CDR3 is TGTGCCAGTAGTCGACGGACAGGGCTCTACGAGCAGTACTTC. Supplemented by reference TRBV19 and TRBJ2-7, the full variable domain reads DGGITQSPKYLFRKEGQNVTLSCEQNLNHDAMYWYRQDPGQGLRLIYYSQIVNDFQKGDIAEGYSVSREKKESFPLTVTSAQKNPTAFYLCASSRRTGLYEQYFGPGTRLTVT.

V is TRBV20-1 and J is TRBJ1-2, with D possibly being TRBD1 (5 bases). The CDR3 has 10 residues. Per germline, CDR1 DFQATT and CDR2 SNEGSKA (reference sequence). Trimming took 7 bases from V and 8 from J, leaving 11 bases between them. The CDR3 bases are TGCAGTGTGGCAGGGCAAGGCTACACCTTC. Its protein is CSVAGQGYTF.

This clone was observed a handful of times. This sequence joins TRBV5-1 and TRBJ2-2, with 14 bases that match TRBD2. V trimming: 3 bases; J trimming: 7 bases; junction bases outside the gene matches: 8. The CDR3 is 17 amino acids. Per the germline V gene, CDR1 is SGHRS and CDR2 is YFSETQ. The chain's CDR3 is CASSSRLAGGSGGELFF. The CDR3 region has the DNA TGCGCCAGCAGCTCCCGACTAGCGGGAGGGTCTGGCGGGGAGCTGTTTTTT.

This clone was seen a handful of times. V gene TRBV7-9 combines with J gene TRBJ2-1; D gene uncertain. V gave up 5 bases and J gave up 6 bases, with 20 bases separating them. Germline-derived CDR1 and CDR2 are SEHNR and FQNEAQ (reference sequence). This CDR3 region has 16 residues. The CDR3 is CASSVSVETGSNEQFF. For the CDR3, the DNA is TGTGCCAGCAGCGTTAGTGTGGAGACGGGTTCCAATGAGCAGTTCTTC.

This sequence joins TRBV4-2 and TRBJ2-1, with TRBD2 as a possible D gene (6 bases). Per germline, CDR1 LGHNA and CDR2 YNFKEQ. Deletions cut 4 bases from V and 2 bases from J, with 15 bases between. The CDR3 runs 16 residues. The CDR3 reads CASSPRLLAPYNEQFF. The CDR3 DNA sequence: TGTGCCAGCAGCCCAAGGTTACTAGCCCCCTACAATGAGCAGTTCTTC.

The sample holds a few counts of this clone. V is TRBV7-2 and J is TRBJ2-2, with a possible D match to TRBD2 (5 bases). The V gene's germline CDR1 is SGHTA and CDR2 FQGNSA. This CDR3 contains 15 residues. Trimming left V 7 bases short and J 4 bases short, with 16 bases between. The CDR3 reads CASTPMRARTGELFF. In nucleotides, the CDR3 is TGTGCCAGCACCCCAATGCGGGCCCGCACCGGGGAGCTGTTTTTT.

The rearrangement uses TRBV4-2 and TRBJ1-4; 8 bases fit TRBD1. This CDR3 region has 16 residues. V gave up 2 bases and J gave up 0 bases; unmatched junction bases: 2. Germline V CDR1 and CDR2: LGHNA, YNFKEQ. This CDR3 is CASSQTQGATNEKLFF. In DNA, the CDR3 is TGTGCCAGCAGCCAAACACAGGGGGCAACTAATGAAAAACTGTTTTTT.

CDR3 sequence reads: CASSRQGSLSPGELFF. The CDR3 DNA sequence: TGTGCCAGCAGTCGACAGGGGAGTTTGAGTCCCGGGGAGCTGTTTTTT. V is TRBV2 and J is TRBJ2-2; 8 positions match TRBD1. CDR3 size: 16 residues. Trimming at V came to 5 bases and at J to 6 bases, leaving 11 bases not matched to a gene. CDR1 is SNHLY, CDR2 FYNNEI, per germline.

The chain carries TRBV5-1 and TRBJ2-2, with TRBD2 identical over 7 bases. Trimming cost V 7 bases and J 3 bases; bases outside gene matches: 18. CDR3 length: 18 residues. Germline V lookup: CDR1 SGHRS, CDR2 YFSETQ. CDR3 amino acids: CASSSTAGGSGDTGELFF. Here the CDR3 DNA reads TGCGCCAGCTCGAGTACTGCGGGCGGGAGCGGGGACACCGGGGAGCTGTTTTTT. Complete variable domain (other parts from reference TRBV5-1 and TRBJ2-2): KAGVTQTPRYLIKTRGQQVTLSCSPISGHRSVSWYQQTPGQGLQFLFEYFSETQRNKGNFPGRFSGRQFSNSRSEMNVSTLELGDSALYLCASSSTAGGSGDTGELFFGEGSRLTVL.